Below are 30 T cell receptor beta chains sequenced from a single sample in a study of blood T cell repertoires in COVID-19. The table came from immunoSEQ multiplex PCR; TCRdb's copy has only in-frame clones and leaves some out. The sample shows 400,000 or so clones, 80% to 90% of them seen only once. The sequenced sample consisted of peripheral blood. The receptor source for this set is a man younger than 30 with COVID-19, enrolled during active disease.

The chain employs TRBV28 and TRBJ1-1; 9 bases agree with TRBD1. V was pared by 6 bases and J by 5 bases, with 10 bases of the junction left unmatched. In germline, CDR1 is MDHEN, CDR2 SYDVKM. The CDR3 contains 15 residues. CDR3: CASRTTGGGRTEAFF. In nucleotides, the CDR3 is TGTGCCAGCAGGACGACAGGGGGGGGGAGGACTGAAGCTTTCTTT.

V and J are TRBV19 and TRBJ1-2; D is uncertain. The CDR3 has 14 amino acids. The germline V gene has CDR1 LNHDA and CDR2 SQIVND (reference sequence). V was cut by 1 base and J by 7 bases, with 13 bases left in between. This CDR3 is CASSIGGGNGGYTF. The CDR3 nucleotides read TGTGCCAGTAGTATAGGAGGAGGGAACGGTGGCTACACCTTC.

V gene TRBV6-6 combines with J gene TRBJ1-3; D gene uncertain. The germline V gene encodes CDR1 MNHNY and CDR2 SVGAGI (reference sequence). Between the trimmed V and J ends, which lost 5 bases and 2 bases, there was a span of 19 bases. The CDR3 runs 17 residues. The CDR3 here is CASSPQGGKAPGNTIYF. For the CDR3, the DNA is TGTGCCAGCAGTCCCCAAGGAGGAAAAGCCCCTGGAAACACCATATATTTT.

The chain carries TRBV20-1 and TRBJ1-2, with a possible D match to TRBD1 (6 bases). The CDR3 extends over 11 amino acids. Germline V gene data show CDR1 as DFQATT and CDR2 as SNEGSKA (reference sequence). V lost 6 bases and J lost 8, with 13 bases in between. CDR3: CSARQGRGYTF. The CDR3 region has the DNA TGCAGTGCACGTCAGGGGAGAGGCTACACCTTC.

V is TRBV6-2 or TRBV6-3 and J is TRBJ2-2; 7 bases align to TRBD1. The length of the CDR3 is 18 residues. Losses at the gene ends were 2 bases for V and 2 bases for J; bases not matched to a gene: 11. Germline-derived CDR1 and CDR2 are MNHEY and SVGEGT. CDR3 sequence: CASSYTGQTGVNTGELFF. Written as DNA, the CDR3 is TGTGCCAGCAGTTACACGGGACAGACGGGCGTAAACACCGGGGAGCTGTTTTTT.

This clone was found a few times. The chain couples TRBV7-9 to TRBJ2-5, with D tentatively TRBD2 (6 bases). This CDR3 comprises 13 residues. V lost 6 bases, J lost 3 bases, and 11 bases lay in between. Germline-derived CDR1 and CDR2 are SEHNR and FQNEAQ (reference sequence). CDR3: CASSQWGEETQYF. The CDR3 DNA reads TGTGCCAGCAGTCAATGGGGGGAAGAGACCCAGTACTTC.

This clone was observed a single time. V is TRBV7-9 and J is TRBJ2-4; the D is unclear. This CDR3 region has 14 residues. CDR1 is SEHNR, CDR2 FQNEAQ, per germline (reference sequence). V lost 5 bases to trimming and J lost 7 bases, with 15 bases between them. CDR3 sequence reads: CASSHARSGNIQYF. In DNA form, the CDR3 reads TGTGCCAGCAGCCATGCGAGGAGTGGGAACATTCAGTACTTC.

V gene TRBV4-2 combines with J gene TRBJ1-1; D is unclear. CDR1 LGHNA and CDR2 YNFKEQ come from the germline V gene. CDR3 length: 16 amino acids. V lost 0 bases to trimming and J lost 4 bases, with 15 bases between them. CDR3 DNA: TGTGCCAGCAGCCAAGATTTGGCAGAGCGAGGCACTGAAGCTTTCTTT. Translating gives CASSQDLAERGTEAFF.

The chain uses TRBV4-1 and TRBJ1-5, with 10 bases aligning to TRBD1. This CDR3 has 15 amino acids. V lost 4 bases to trimming and J lost 5 bases; unmatched junction nucleotides: 5. Germline lookup yields CDR1 MGHRA and CDR2 YSYEKL. CDR3 residues: CASSPGQGVDQPQHF. The CDR3 nucleotides are TGCGCCAGCAGCCCTGGACAGGGGGTGGATCAGCCCCAGCATTTT.

The chain joins TRBV6-6 to TRBJ2-1; TRBD1 matches 7 bases. Trimming removed 7 bases from V and 6 bases from J; junction bases left unmatched: 3. The CDR3 is 12 amino acids. From germline, CDR1 is MNHNY and CDR2 SVGAGI (reference sequence). In DNA, the CDR3 is TGTGCCAGCAAGGGGGCTCTCAATGAGCAGTTCTTC. Residues: CASKGALNEQFF.

The chain uses TRBV6-5 and TRBJ1-1; 9 bases line up with TRBD1. Losses at the gene ends were 6 bases for V and 4 bases for J; bases not matched to a gene: 3. CDR3 length equals 13 residues. Germline CDR1 and CDR2: MNHEY and SVGAGI. The CDR3 DNA sequence: TGTGCCAGCAGAGAGACAGGGGGCACTGAAGCTTTCTTT. It specifies CASRETGGTEAFF.

The V and J genes are TRBV24-1 and TRBJ2-1; 11 bases map to TRBD2. The CDR3 has 20 residues. V gave up 4 bases and J gave up 4 bases; unmatched junction bases: 17. The germline V gene has CDR1 KGHDR and CDR2 SFDVKD. CDR3 loop: CATSDATTRRGTSGYNEQFF. CDR3 in DNA: TGTGCCACCAGTGACGCTACGACAAGGAGAGGGACTAGCGGATACAATGAGCAGTTCTTC.

V usage is TRBV5-8 and J usage is TRBJ2-3; the D gene is possibly TRBD2 (7 bases). V lost 4 bases and J 2 bases, leaving 14 bases between the germline ends. The CDR3 runs 15 residues. CDR1 is SGHTS and CDR2 is YDEGEE in the germline V gene. This CDR3 is CASSPGGGNTDTQYF. The CDR3 DNA reads TGTGCCAGCAGCCCGGGGGGCGGGAACACAGATACGCAGTATTTT.

V gene TRBV14 combines with J gene TRBJ1-5; 9 bases are a match to TRBD1. Germline CDR1 reads SGHDN; CDR2 reads FVKESK. The CDR3 runs to 15 residues. Trimming took 6 bases from V and 6 from J; bases not matched to a gene: 9. For the CDR3, the DNA is TGTGCCAGCAGACCCGGGACAGGGTTGGCTCAGCCCCAGCATTTT. Its translation: CASRPGTGLAQPQHF.

CDR3 nucleotides: TGTGCCAGCAGCAAGGTAGGGGCGAATGAGCAGTTCTTC. This sequence encodes CASSKVGANEQFF. The V call is TRBV21-1, the J call TRBJ2-1; the DNA was not compared with TRBD1, the D call given in the table. TRBV21-1 is termed a pseudogene. CDR3 length: 13 residues.

V and J are TRBV7-9 and TRBJ2-3; D not resolved. Germline V CDR1 and CDR2: SEHNR, FQNEAQ (reference sequence). V gave up 5 bases and J gave up 2 bases, with 20 bases separating them. There are 17 residues in the CDR3. The CDR3 DNA sequence: TGTGCCAGCAGCCCCCGTTTGGGTAGCCCCTTCACAGATACGCAGTATTTT. This encodes CASSPRLGSPFTDTQYF.

The rearrangement joins TRBV9 to TRBJ2-7, with TRBD1 identical over 10 bases. The germline V gene encodes CDR1 SGDLS and CDR2 YYNGEE. The CDR3 has 14 residues. The V gene end was trimmed by 4 bases and the J gene end by 3 bases; junction bases not matched to a gene: 4. CDR3 protein: CASSSRTGGYEQYF. In DNA, the CDR3 is TGTGCCAGCAGCAGCCGGACAGGGGGCTACGAGCAGTACTTC.

This clone was seen more than once but under ten times. The genes are TRBV10-3 and TRBJ2-7; perhaps TRBD2 as D (5 bases). CDR3 length: 13 amino acids. The germline V and J ends were trimmed by 2 bases and 7 bases, with 12 bases remaining between them. Germline V gene lookup returns CDR1 ENHRY and CDR2 SYGVKD. CDR3 in DNA: TGTGCCATCAGTGAGGAGAGACGGGGTGAGCAGTACTTC. Its protein product is CAISEERRGEQYF.

In nucleotides, the CDR3 is TGTGCCAGCAGCCAAGAGTCCAGCTCCTACAATGAGCAGTTCTTC. Encoded protein: CASSQESSSYNEQFF. The chain couples TRBV3-1 (or the pseudogene TRBV3-2) to TRBJ2-1; D is undetermined. V lost 0 bases to trimming and J lost 0 bases, with 6 bases between them. CDR1 and CDR2 (germline): LGHDT, YNNKEL (reference sequence). The CDR3 has 15 amino acids.

J is TRBJ1-1 and V is TRBV28; unclear D gene. CDR3 length equals 14 residues. The V end lost 2 bases, the J end lost 2 bases, and 9 bases lay between the germline ends. Germline V gene data show CDR1 as MDHEN and CDR2 as SYDVKM. DNA for the CDR3: TGTGCCAGCAGTTTAGCCCACAGAAACACTGAAGCTTTCTTT. It yields the protein CASSLAHRNTEAFF.

The chain has TRBV6-5 and TRBJ1-5; D possibly corresponds to TRBD1 (5 bases). The CDR3 consists of 12 residues. Germline lookup yields CDR1 MNHEY and CDR2 SVGAGI. V lost 6 bases and J lost 14, with 17 bases in between. This CDR3 is CASSAPGLRKHF. Written as DNA, the CDR3 is TGTGCCAGCAGCGCTCCGGGACTGCGGAAGCATTTT.

V and J are TRBV7-9 and TRBJ2-1; the D gene is possibly TRBD1 (6 bases). Trimming stripped 5 bases from V and 0 bases from J, with 14 bases between. The CDR3 length is 16 residues. Germline CDR1 SEHNR, CDR2 FQNEAQ (reference sequence). The CDR3 loop reads CASSPGQQSSYNEQFF. The CDR3 nucleotides read TGTGCCAGCAGCCCCGGACAGCAGAGCTCCTACAATGAGCAGTTCTTC.

This chain uses TRBV11-3 with TRBJ2-7, with 16 nucleotides matching TRBD2. The germline V gene encodes CDR1 SGHNT and CDR2 YENEEA. The J segment lost 3 bases and the V segment lost 4 bases, leaving 9 bases of the junction unmatched. This CDR3 is built from 18 residues. CDR3 nucleotides: TGTGCCAGCAGCTCCACGTGGGGGACTAGCGGGAGGGGCTACGAGCAGTACTTC. It is translated as CASSSTWGTSGRGYEQYF. The full variable domain, in which reference TRBV11-3 and TRBJ2-7 provide the parts outside the CDR3, is EAGVVQSPRYKIIEKKQPVAFWCNPISGHNTLYWYLQNLGQGPELLIRYENEEAVDDSQLPKDRFSAERLKGVDSTLKIQPAELGDSAVYLCASSSTWGTSGRGYEQYFGPGTRLTVT.

This chain joins TRBV19 and TRBJ1-2; D is unclear. Germline-derived CDR1 and CDR2 are LNHDA and SQIVND (reference sequence). The V and J ends lost 5 bases and 5 bases respectively, with 15 bases between them. The CDR3 runs to 14 residues. The DNA for the CDR3 is TGTGCCAGTAGTCCACCGGAACGGGTTTATGGCTACACCTTC. Encoded protein: CASSPPERVYGYTF.

This chain links TRBV19 with TRBJ1-2; D gene uncertain. CDR3 length: 13 residues. Trimming removed 7 bases at V and 8 bases at J, with 17 bases between. Germline lookup yields CDR1 LNHDA and CDR2 SQIVND (reference sequence). CDR3 sequence: CASMSGERWGYTF. CDR3 sequence (DNA): TGTGCCAGTATGTCCGGAGAGCGATGGGGCTACACCTTC. Drawing the rest from reference TRBV19 and TRBJ1-2, the complete variable domain is DGGITQSPKYLFRKEGQNVTLSCEQNLNHDAMYWYRQDPGQGLRLIYYSQIVNDFQKGDIAEGYSVSREKKESFPLTVTSAQKNPTAFYLCASMSGERWGYTFGSGTRLTVV.

The chain recombines TRBV7-6 with TRBJ2-1; TRBD1 is a possible D gene (6 bases). The V and J ends lost 2 bases and 5 bases respectively, with 13 bases between them. Germline V gives CDR1 SGHVS, CDR2 FNYEAQ. The CDR3 is 15 residues long. CDR3 in DNA: TGTGCCAGCAGCTTATCTGTCAGGGGAAACAATGAGCAGTTCTTC. As protein: CASSLSVRGNNEQFF.

The chain links TRBV27 to TRBJ2-7; 8 positions match TRBD2. Germline V gene data show CDR1 as MNHEY and CDR2 as SMNVEV (reference sequence). Trimming at V came to 6 bases and at J to 2 bases, leaving 6 bases not matched to a gene. This CDR3 is built from 14 residues. For the CDR3, the DNA is TGTGCCAGCAGGTGGAATAGCGGGGCCTACGAGCAGTACTTC. It encodes CASRWNSGAYEQYF.

This chain links TRBV13 with TRBJ2-2; 9 nucleotides match TRBD1. The CDR3 consists of 16 residues. V shed 6 bases, J shed 0 bases, and the junction held 5 bases outside the gene matches. CDR1 and CDR2 (germline): PRHDT, FYEKMQ (reference sequence). In DNA, the CDR3 is TGTGCCAGCAGTTCTCGACAGGGGGCGAACACCGGGGAGCTGTTTTTT. It yields the protein CASSSRQGANTGELFF.

The V and J genes are TRBV6-6 and TRBJ1-5, with D tentatively TRBD1 (6 bases). The germline V gene has CDR1 MNHNY and CDR2 SVGAGI (reference sequence). The CDR3 consists of 13 residues. V lost 6 bases to trimming and J lost 6 bases, with 12 bases between them. For the CDR3, the DNA is TGTGCCAGCAGCACCCAGGGGAGTCAGCCCCAGCATTTT. Translated: CASSTQGSQPQHF.

The J gene is TRBJ2-3, the V gene TRBV7-3, with 8 bases lining up with TRBD2. The CDR3 has 14 amino acids. Germline CDR1 is SGHTA and CDR2 is FQGTGA. V dropped 5 bases and J dropped 4; count of bases not matched to a gene: 5. The CDR3 DNA sequence: TGTGCCAGCAGCCCCGGGACTAGTCCAGATACGCAGTATTTT. Its translation is CASSPGTSPDTQYF.